Following are 14 T cell receptor beta chains from one sample sequenced in a study of blood T cell repertoires in COVID-19. Profiling relied on immunoSEQ multiplex PCR, and the TCRdb table lists in-frame clones only, not all of them. The repertoire consists of approximately 200,000 clones, with more than 60% occurring once and the leading ten covering around an eighth. Sequencing was done on a sample of peripheral blood. The receptors here all came from a woman aged 45-60 years with acute or convalescent COVID-19.

This clone was detected only a few times. The chain employs TRBV28 and TRBJ1-1; 12 bases line up with TRBD1. V shed 5 bases, J shed 11 bases, and the junction held 15 bases outside the gene matches. From germline, CDR1 is MDHEN and CDR2 SYDVKM. The CDR3 is 16 residues long. The CDR3 loop is CASSPLESGTGGSAFF. In nucleotides, the CDR3 is TGTGCCAGCAGTCCTCTGGAGTCCGGGACAGGGGGCAGCGCTTTCTTT.

The chain links TRBV7-2 to TRBJ2-7, with 7 bases that match TRBD1. After removal of 5 bases from V and 3 bases from J, the junction contained 4 bases not matched to a gene. This CDR3 has 13 residues. Germline lookup yields CDR1 SGHTA and CDR2 FQGNSA. The CDR3 DNA reads TGTGCCAGCAGCCTCAGGGGGTACTACGAGCAGTACTTC. Translated, it gives CASSLRGYYEQYF.

The V call is TRBV5-1, the J call TRBJ2-1, with 13 bases fitting TRBD2. The CDR3 has 17 amino acids. The V segment lost 4 bases and the J segment 2 bases; nucleotides outside the gene matches: 6. Germline lookup yields CDR1 SGHRS and CDR2 YFSETQ. The CDR3, as DNA: TGCGCCAGCAGCCCACGGACTAGCGGGAGAACCTACAATGAGCAGTTCTTC. Protein product: CASSPRTSGRTYNEQFF.

The rearrangement links TRBV28 to TRBJ1-6; no firm D call. V was cut by 2 bases and J by 7 bases, with 9 bases left in between. Per germline, CDR1 MDHEN and CDR2 SYDVKM. The CDR3 is 14 amino acids. CDR3 sequence: CASSLNRRNSPLHF. The CDR3, as DNA: TGTGCCAGCAGTTTAAATCGGAGAAATTCACCCCTCCACTTT.

Details on this clone: A much larger clone differs by one base, so this may be a read error. The sample contains more than one DNA sequence encoding this CDR3. This rearrangement joins TRBV6-5 to TRBJ2-7; 9 positions agree with TRBD1. The V gene end was trimmed by 0 bases and the J gene end by 2 bases; junction bases not matched to a gene: 2. Germline values: CDR1 MNHEY, CDR2 SVGAGI. The CDR3 consists of 15 residues. The CDR3 loop is CASSYSGTGTYEQYF. The CDR3 DNA follows: TGTGCCAGCAGTTACTCCGGGACAGGGACCTACGAGCAGTACTTC.

As to this clone: One end of the junction fails to match germline, which may point to a read error. For the CDR3, the DNA is TGCGCCAGCAGCTTGGGGCAGGGTAATGCACCCCTCCACTTT. This gives the protein CASSLGQGNAPLHF. The V and J genes are TRBV5-1 and TRBJ1-6, with a weak D call TRBD1 (5 bases). This CDR3 is 14 amino acids long. Germline lookup yields CDR1 SGHRS and CDR2 YFSETQ.

This sequence joins TRBV9 and TRBJ2-1; D call uncertain. Germline V lookup: CDR1 SGDLS, CDR2 YYNGEE. This CDR3 contains 15 residues. Trimming removed 0 bases from V and 0 bases from J, with 7 bases in between. The CDR3: CASSVVDFSYNEQFF. As DNA, the CDR3 is TGTGCCAGCAGCGTAGTCGACTTCTCCTACAATGAGCAGTTCTTC.

The rearrangement joins TRBV5-1 to TRBJ2-1; 7 bases agree with TRBD2. This CDR3 has 16 residues. The V gene end was trimmed by 4 bases and the J gene end by 0 bases; junction bases not matched to a gene: 7. Per germline, CDR1 SGHRS and CDR2 YFSETQ. The CDR3 DNA is TGCGCCAGCAGCGAAATGGGGACTATCTCCTACAATGAGCAGTTCTTC. The encoded protein is CASSEMGTISYNEQFF.

The V gene is TRBV5-4, the J gene TRBJ1-1, with D unresolved. Germline values: CDR1 SGHNT, CDR2 YYREEE (reference sequence). This CDR3 comprises 16 residues. The V end lost 4 bases, the J end lost 4 bases, and 20 bases lay between the germline ends. Here the CDR3 DNA reads TGTGCCAGCAGCCCCGTTCGTATCCGCGGCGGCACTGAAGCTTTCTTT. It specifies CASSPVRIRGGTEAFF. Drawing the rest from reference TRBV5-4 and TRBJ1-1, the complete variable domain is ETGVTQSPTHLIKTRGQQVTLRCSSQSGHNTVSWYQQALGQGPQFIFQYYREEENGRGNFPPRFSGLQFPNYSSELNVNALELDDSALYLCASSPVRIRGGTEAFFGQGTRLTVV.

The chain uses TRBV7-2 and TRBJ1-2; D may be TRBD1 (6 bases). The CDR3 consists of 15 residues. CDR1 and CDR2 (germline): SGHTA, FQGNSA. The V end lost 5 bases, the J end lost 4 bases, and 17 bases lay between the germline ends. The CDR3 is CASSGAGGGSYGYTF. The CDR3 coding sequence is TGTGCCAGCAGCGGGGCTGGGGGCGGGAGCTATGGCTACACCTTC.

This clone has only a few counts. The CDR3 bases are TGTGCCAGCAGTGGGTGGGCTCATGGAAACATTCAGTACTTC. Its protein product is CASSGWAHGNIQYF. The chain combines TRBV28 with TRBJ2-4; D remains unclear. The ends were cut back, 5 bases at V and 6 bases at J, with 14 bases in the middle. The CDR3 consists of 14 residues. The germline CDR1 and CDR2 sequences are MDHEN and SYDVKM.

The chain uses TRBV11-2 and TRBJ1-5; a weak D match, TRBD1 (5 bases). V was shortened by 6 bases and J by 3 bases, with 15 bases between the two germline ends. Looked up from germline, CDR1 is SGHAT and CDR2 is FQNNGV. The CDR3 has 15 amino acids. The CDR3 coding sequence is TGTGCCAGCAGGGTGATTTGCAGGGTCAATCAGCCCCAGCATTTT. This codes for CASRVICRVNQPQHF.

The count of this clone is one. This chain links TRBV19 with TRBJ2-2; D is undetermined. Trimming removed 5 bases from V and 5 bases from J, with 12 bases in between. Germline CDR1 is LNHDA and CDR2 is SQIVND (reference sequence). The CDR3 has 14 residues. CDR3 DNA sequence: TGTGCCAGTAGTGCCTTCCTAGGTACCGGGGAGCTGTTTTTT. It yields the protein CASSAFLGTGELFF.

As to this clone: Different DNA sequences within this sample yield the same CDR3. J is TRBJ2-7 and V is TRBV27, with 7 bases fitting TRBD2. V shed 1 base and J 3 bases; nucleotides not matched to a gene: 0. The CDR3 contains 13 residues. The germline CDR1 and CDR2 sequences are MNHEY and SMNVEV (reference sequence). The CDR3 region has the DNA TGTGCCAGCAGTTTATGGGGGGGCTACGAGCAGTACTTC. Encoded protein: CASSLWGGYEQYF.